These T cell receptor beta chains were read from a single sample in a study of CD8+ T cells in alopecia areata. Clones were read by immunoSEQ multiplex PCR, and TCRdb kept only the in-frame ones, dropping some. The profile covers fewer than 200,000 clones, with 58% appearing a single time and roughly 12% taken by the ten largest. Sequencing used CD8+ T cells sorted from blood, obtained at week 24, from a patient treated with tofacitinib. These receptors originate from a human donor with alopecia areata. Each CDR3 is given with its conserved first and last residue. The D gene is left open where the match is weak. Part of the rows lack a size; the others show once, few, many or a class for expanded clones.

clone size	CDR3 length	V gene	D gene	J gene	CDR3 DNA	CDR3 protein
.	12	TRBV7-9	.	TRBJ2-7	TGTGCCAGCAGCTATTATACCCACGAGCAGTACTTC	CASSYYTHEQYF
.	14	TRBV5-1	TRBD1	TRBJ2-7	TGCGCCAGCAGCTTCTCGGGACAGGGTTCCGAGCAGTACTTC	CASSFSGQGSEQYF
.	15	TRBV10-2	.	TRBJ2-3	TGCGCCAGCAGTGCGAGGGGGGGAAGCACAGATACGCAGTATTTT	CASSARGGSTDTQYF
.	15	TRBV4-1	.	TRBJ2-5	TGCGCCAGCAGCCAAGTCGGGGGCAAGCAAGAGACCCAGTACTTC	CASSQVGGKQETQYF
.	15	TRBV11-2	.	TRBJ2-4	TGTGCCAGCAGCTTAAACAGCCCGGCCAAAAACATTCAGTACTTC	CASSLNSPAKNIQYF
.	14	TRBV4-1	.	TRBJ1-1	TGCGCCAGCAGCCAAGAAGGGTCGGGCACTGAAGCTTTCTTT	CASSQEGSGTEAFF
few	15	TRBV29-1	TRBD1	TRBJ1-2	TGCAGCGTTGAAGATCTTGGACAGGGAATCTATGGCTACACCTTC	CSVEDLGQGIYGYTF
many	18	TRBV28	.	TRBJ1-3	TGTGCCAGCAGTCTCCTCTTTACAGGACCTTTCTCTGGAAACACCATATATTTT	CASSLLFTGPFSGNTIYF
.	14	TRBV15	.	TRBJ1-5	TGTGCCACCAGCACGGGTCGAAGCAATCAGCCCCAGCATTTT	CATSTGRSNQPQHF
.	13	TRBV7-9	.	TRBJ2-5	TGTGCCAGCGGACGGGGGAGCCAAGAGACCCAGTACTTC	CASGRGSQETQYF
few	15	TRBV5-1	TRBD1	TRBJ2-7	TGCGCCAGCAGCCCACGGGACAGGGGGTTGGGAGAGCAGTACTTC	CASSPRDRGLGEQYF
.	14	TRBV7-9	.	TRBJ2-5	TGTGCCAGCAGCTTCGAGGGGCCAAGGGAGACCCAGTACTTC	CASSFEGPRETQYF
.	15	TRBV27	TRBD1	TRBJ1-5	TGTGCCAGCAGTTTACGGACAGGGCCGGGACAGCCCCAGCATTTT	CASSLRTGPGQPQHF
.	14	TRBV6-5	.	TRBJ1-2	TGTGCCACCCGCCCATCGGGAGATTACTATGGCTACACCTTC	CATRPSGDYYGYTF
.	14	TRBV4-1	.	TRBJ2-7	TGCGCCAGCAGCCAAAGTTACCCAGGATACGAGCAGTACTTC	CASSQSYPGYEQYF
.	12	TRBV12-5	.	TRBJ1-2	TGTGCTCAAGACGGTTTCCCCTATGGCTACACCTTC	CAQDGFPYGYTF
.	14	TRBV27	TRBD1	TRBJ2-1	TGTGCCAGCAGTTCGGGACAGGGCAAGCAAGTGAAGTTCTTC	CASSSGQGKQVKFF
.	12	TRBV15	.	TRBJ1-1	TGTGCCACCTATTCTGGGGGCACTGAAGCTTTCTTT	CATYSGGTEAFF
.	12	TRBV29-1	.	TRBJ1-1	TGCAGCGTGACAGGTTCCCGCACTGAAGCTTTCTTT	CSVTGSRTEAFF
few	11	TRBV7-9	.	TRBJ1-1	TGTGCCAGCAGCTTAATGGGAAGAGCTTTCTTT	CASSLMGRAFF
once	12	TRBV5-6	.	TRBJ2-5	TGTGCCAGCAGCTTGAGAAGGGAGACCCAGTACTTC	CASSLRRETQYF
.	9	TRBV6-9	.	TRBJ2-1	TGTGCCAGTCCGTATGAGCAGTTCTTC	CASPYEQFF
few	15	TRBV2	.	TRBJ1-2	TGTGCCAGCAGTGCTTTCAACAGAGCGAAATATGGCTACACCTTC	CASSAFNRAKYGYTF
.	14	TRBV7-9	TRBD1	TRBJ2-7	TGTGCCAGCAGCAGAGAAGGGACAGGCCACGAGCAGTACTTC	CASSREGTGHEQYF
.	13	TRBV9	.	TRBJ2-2	TGTGCCAGCAGCGTAGGGGTTGGCGGGGAGCTGTTTTTT	CASSVGVGGELFF
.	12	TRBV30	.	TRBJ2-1	TGTGCCTGGAGTACAGGGGAGGATGAGCAGTTCTTC	CAWSTGEDEQFF
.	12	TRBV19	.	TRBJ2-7	TGTGCCAGTAGAGGGGGGAGGTACGAGCAGTACTTC	CASRGGRYEQYF